This T cell receptor beta chain was sequenced for a study of CD8 T cells in Susac syndrome. Blood CD8+ and CD4+ T cells underwent high-throughput TCR beta sequencing. TEMRA cells were FACS-enriched and CD8+ and CD4+ T cells negatively isolated. The RNA input was roughly 0.45 to 1 ug, and it was reverse transcribed with random hexamers. Across 54 Vbeta and 13 Jbeta, TCR beta CDR3 was amplified with immunoSEQ multiplex PCR. TCRdb ran MiXCR on the immunoSEQ multiplex PCR reads and lists one entry per CDR3 protein. The sample consists of approximately 300,000 distinct CDR3 sequences, about 82% of them appearing once. CDR1 is SGHTS and CDR2 is YDEGEE in the germline V gene. Deletions cut 3 bases from V and 6 bases from J, with 19 bases between. The CDR3 is made up of 15 amino acids.

The genes are TRBV5-8 and TRBJ2-7; D is possibly TRBD2 (7 bases). The sequence derives from a human donor with multiple sclerosis. Sequences were obtained from CD8+ T cells from PBMCs. The CDR3 DNA follows: TGTGCCAGCAGCTGGGGGGGCGCAGGAATAAGCGAGCAGTACTTC. Its protein is CASSWGGAGISEQYF. Looking up the rest from reference TRBV5-8 and TRBJ2-7 gives the full variable domain: EAGVTQSPTHLIKTRGQQATLRCSPISGHTSVYWYQQALGLGLQFLLWYDEGEERNRGNFPPRFSGRQFPNYSSELNVNALELEDSALYLCASSWGGAGISEQYFGPGTRLTVT.